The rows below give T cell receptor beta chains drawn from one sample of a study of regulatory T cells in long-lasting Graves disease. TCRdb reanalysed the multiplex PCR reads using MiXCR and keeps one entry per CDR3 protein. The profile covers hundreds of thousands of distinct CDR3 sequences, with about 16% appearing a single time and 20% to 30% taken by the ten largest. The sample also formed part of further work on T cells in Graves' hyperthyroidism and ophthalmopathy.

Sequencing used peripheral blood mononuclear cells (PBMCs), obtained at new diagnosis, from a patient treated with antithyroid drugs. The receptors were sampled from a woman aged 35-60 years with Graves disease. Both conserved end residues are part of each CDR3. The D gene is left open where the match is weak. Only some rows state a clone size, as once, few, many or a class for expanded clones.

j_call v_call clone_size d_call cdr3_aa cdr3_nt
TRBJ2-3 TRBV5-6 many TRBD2 CASSLEGSGLQHTQYF TGTGCCAGCAGCTTGGAGGGTAGCGGGCTCCAACATACGCAGTATTTT
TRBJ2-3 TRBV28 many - CASSLGATASDTQYF TGTGCCAGCAGTTTAGGAGCGACAGCTTCAGATACGCAGTATTTT
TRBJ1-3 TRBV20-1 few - CSARGSGTPSGNTIYF TGCAGTGCTAGGGGGTCAGGGACTCCCTCTGGAAACACCATATATTTT
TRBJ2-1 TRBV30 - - CAWSVVGSPYNEQFF TGTGCCTGGAGTGTTGTAGGGAGCCCCTACAATGAGCAGTTCTTC
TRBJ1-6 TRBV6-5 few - CASSYSPANPASYNSPLHF TGTGCCAGCAGTTACTCGCCGGCCAACCCGGCCTCCTATAATTCACCCCTCCACTTT
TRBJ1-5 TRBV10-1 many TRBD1 CASNPGQGGPSNQPQHF TGCGCCAGCAATCCGGGACAGGGGGGCCCCAGCAATCAGCCCCAGCATTTT
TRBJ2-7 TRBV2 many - CASSHRAAYEQYF TGTGCCAGCAGCCACAGGGCTGCCTACGAGCAGTACTTC
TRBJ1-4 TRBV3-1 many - CASSHAGTSNEKLFF TGTGCCAGCAGCCACGCCGGGACTTCTAATGAAAAACTGTTTTTT
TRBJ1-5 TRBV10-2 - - CASSPPGNQPQHF TGCGCCAGCAGTCCTCCAGGGAATCAGCCCCAGCATTTT
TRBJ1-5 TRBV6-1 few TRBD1 CASSRLTGQGSNQPQHF TGTGCCAGCAGTCGACTAACGGGACAGGGAAGCAATCAGCCCCAGCATTTT
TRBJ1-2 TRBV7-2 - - CASSPGAPNYGYTF TGTGCCAGCAGCCCCGGGGCTCCTAACTATGGCTACACCTTC
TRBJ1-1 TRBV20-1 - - CSAQKWNTEAFF TGCAGTGCTCAGAAGTGGAACACTGAAGCTTTCTTT
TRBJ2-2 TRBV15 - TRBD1 CATSRFRQGANTGELFF TGTGCCACCAGCAGGTTCCGACAGGGGGCTAACACCGGGGAGCTGTTTTTT
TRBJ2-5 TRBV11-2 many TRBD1 CASSLGTGGLETQYF TGTGCCAGCAGCTTAGGGACAGGGGGTTTAGAGACCCAGTACTTC
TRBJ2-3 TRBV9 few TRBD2 CASSPSGGDIDTQYF TGTGCCAGCAGCCCCAGCGGGGGGGATATAGATACGCAGTATTTT
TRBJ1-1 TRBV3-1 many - CASSQGGNTEAFF TGTGCCAGCAGCCAAGGGGGGAACACTGAAGCTTTCTTT
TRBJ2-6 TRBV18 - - CASEGGTGANVLTF TGTGCCAGCGAAGGAGGGACTGGGGCCAACGTCCTGACTTTC
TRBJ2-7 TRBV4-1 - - CASSQEGGAREQYF TGCGCCAGCAGCCAAGAGGGGGGGGCCCGCGAGCAGTACTTC
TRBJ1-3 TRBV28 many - CASSRIVPRGDGNTIYF TGTGCCAGCAGCCGTATAGTCCCGAGGGGGGACGGAAACACCATATATTTT
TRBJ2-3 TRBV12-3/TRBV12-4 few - CASSLTSDRTDTQYF TGTGCCAGCAGCTTAACCAGTGATCGCACAGATACGCAGTATTTT
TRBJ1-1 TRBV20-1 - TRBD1 CSAPWTGGISETFF TGCAGTGCGCCCTGGACAGGGGGAATATCTGAAACTTTCTTT
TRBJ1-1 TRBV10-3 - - CAISATGGSTEAFF TGTGCCATCAGTGCGACCGGAGGTAGCACTGAAGCTTTCTTT
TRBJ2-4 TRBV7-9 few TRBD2 CASSWNRAGGKNIQYF TGTGCCAGCAGCTGGAACAGGGCGGGGGGCAAAAACATTCAGTACTTC
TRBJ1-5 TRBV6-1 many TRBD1 CASSPQGGYQPQHF TGTGCCAGCAGTCCCCAGGGGGGGTATCAGCCCCAGCATTTT
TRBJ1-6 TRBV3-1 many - CASSPHYTGSEPLHF TGTGCCAGCAGCCCCCATTATACGGGTAGTGAACCCCTCCACTTT
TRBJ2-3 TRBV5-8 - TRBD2 CASSYSSSGGFGTDTQYF TGTGCCAGCAGTTACTCGTCTAGCGGGGGCTTCGGGACAGATACGCAGTATTTT
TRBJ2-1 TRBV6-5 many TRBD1 CASSYSRTGEINEQFF TGTGCCAGCAGTTACTCGCGGACAGGGGAGATCAATGAGCAGTTCTTC
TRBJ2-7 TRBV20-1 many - CSASPRTIEQYF TGCAGTGCTAGTCCCCGGACAATTGAGCAGTACTTC
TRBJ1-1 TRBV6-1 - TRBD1 CASSAGQGWWTEAFF TGTGCCAGCAGTGCCGGACAGGGTTGGTGGACTGAAGCTTTCTTT
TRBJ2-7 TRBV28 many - CASTPGAQGEQYF TGTGCCAGCACCCCGGGGGCTCAGGGCGAGCAGTACTTC
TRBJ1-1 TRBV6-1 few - CASSEGADHTTFF TGTGCCAGCAGTGAAGGGGCAGATCATACGACTTTCTTT
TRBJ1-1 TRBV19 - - CASSIGGTMNTEAFF TGTGCCAGTAGTATAGGTGGCACTATGAACACTGAAGCTTTCTTT
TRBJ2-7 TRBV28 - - CASKADSYEQYF TGTGCCAGCAAGGCGGACTCCTACGAGCAGTACTTC
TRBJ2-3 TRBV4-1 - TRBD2 CASSQSERGRADTQYF TGCGCCAGCAGCCAATCGGAGCGGGGGAGGGCAGATACGCAGTATTTT
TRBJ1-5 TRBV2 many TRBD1 CASNTGDHQPQHF TGTGCCAGCAATACAGGGGATCATCAGCCCCAGCATTTT
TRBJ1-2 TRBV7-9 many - CASSRADSYGYTF TGTGCCAGCAGCAGAGCGGACAGCTATGGCTACACCTTC
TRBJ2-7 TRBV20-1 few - CSARAHTRGLYEQYF TGCAGTGCTAGAGCCCACACCCGAGGGCTTTACGAGCAGTACTTC
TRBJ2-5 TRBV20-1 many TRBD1 CSASQGAGETQYF TGCAGTGCTAGTCAGGGGGCAGGAGAGACCCAGTACTTC
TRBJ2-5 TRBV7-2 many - CASNLRQALETQYF TGTGCCAGCAACCTAAGACAGGCTTTAGAGACCCAGTACTTC
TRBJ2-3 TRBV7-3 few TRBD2 CASSPGSGGIRITDTQYF TGTGCCAGCAGCCCCGGTAGCGGGGGGATCCGAATCACAGATACGCAGTATTTT
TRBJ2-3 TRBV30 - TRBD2 CAWSFSGGTDTQYF TGTGCCTGGAGTTTTAGCGGGGGGACAGATACGCAGTATTTT
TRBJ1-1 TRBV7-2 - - CASSLDITFVNTEAFF TGTGCCAGCAGCTTGGACATAACTTTTGTGAACACTGAAGCTTTCTTT
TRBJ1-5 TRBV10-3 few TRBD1 CAISESRTGQDQPQHF TGTGCCATCAGTGAGTCTAGGACAGGCCAAGATCAGCCCCAGCATTTT
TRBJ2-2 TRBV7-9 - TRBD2 CASSSSRVLAGTGELFF TGTGCCAGCAGCTCCTCCCGAGTACTAGCGGGGACCGGGGAGCTGTTTTTT
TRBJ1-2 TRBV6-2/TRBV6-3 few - CASTPNGNYGYTF TGTGCCAGCACCCCAAACGGGAACTATGGCTACACCTTC
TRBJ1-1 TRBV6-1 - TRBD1 CASRHPGQGGAFF TGTGCCAGCAGACACCCGGGGCAGGGGGGAGCTTTCTTT
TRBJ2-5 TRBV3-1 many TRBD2 CASSPRGGGQETQYF TGTGCCAGCAGCCCCCGTGGCGGGGGGCAAGAGACCCAGTACTTC
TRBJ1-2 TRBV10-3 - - CAITPADRNYGYTF TGTGCCATCACCCCCGCCGACAGGAACTATGGCTACACCTTC
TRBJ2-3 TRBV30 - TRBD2 CAWTRLAGGSDTQYF TGTGCCTGGACCCGACTGGCGGGGGGCTCAGATACGCAGTATTTT
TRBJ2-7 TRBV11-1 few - CASSPRQSGGYEQYF TGTGCCAGCAGCCCCCGCCAGTCGGGCGGCTACGAGCAGTACTTC
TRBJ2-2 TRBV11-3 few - CASSLDGQNTGELFF TGTGCCAGCAGCTTAGATGGGCAGAACACCGGGGAGCTGTTTTTT
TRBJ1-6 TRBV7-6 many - CASSLAQGSRSPLHF TGTGCCAGCAGCTTAGCACAGGGTAGCCGTTCACCCCTCCACTTT